These 29 T cell receptor beta chains were sequenced from one sample in a study of response to subunit inactivated influenza vaccine. From the RT-PCR reads, TCRdb called clonotypes with MiXCR, one entry per CDR3 protein. The sample lists 550,000 to 650,000 distinct CDR3 sequences; 12% were seen once. The sample consisted of PBMCs from blood, taken on the day of vaccination. All receptors derive from a middle-aged man who received an inactivated influenza vaccine.

This clonotype was seen more than once but under ten times. The genes are TRBV18 and TRBJ2-5; 7 positions agree with TRBD1. J lost 5 bases, V lost 6 bases, and 12 bases had no gene match. This CDR3 is built from 15 residues. Per germline, CDR1 KGHSH and CDR2 LQKENI. The CDR3 is CASSPPGQPGETQYF. CDR3 coding DNA: TGTGCCAGCTCGCCCCCGGGACAGCCGGGGGAGACCCAGTACTTC.

This rearrangement joins TRBV18 to TRBJ2-3, with D unresolved. Trimming removed 0 bases from V and 0 bases from J, with 10 bases in between. The CDR3 contains 16 residues. CDR1 is KGHSH, CDR2 LQKENI, per germline. The chain's CDR3 is CASSPPTARSTDTQYF. The CDR3, as DNA: TGTGCCAGCTCACCACCGACCGCGCGGAGCACAGATACGCAGTATTTT.

The chain carries TRBV28 and TRBJ1-1; D is perhaps TRBD1 (5 bases). CDR1 is MDHEN, CDR2 SYDVKM, per germline. The length of the CDR3 is 17 residues. Trimming left V 7 bases short and J 3 bases short, with 24 bases between. The CDR3 protein is CASKLPARVYGYTEAFF. In DNA form, the CDR3 reads TGTGCCAGCAAATTACCAGCCAGGGTATATGGGTACACTGAAGCTTTCTTT.

There are a few counts of this clonotype. V gene TRBV7-8 combines with J gene TRBJ2-1; TRBD2 matches 8 bases. Germline V gene data show CDR1 as SGHVS and CDR2 as FQNEAQ. V shed 5 bases and J 7 bases; nucleotides not matched to a gene: 7. This CDR3 contains 14 residues. This chain's CDR3 is CASSPGGPRNEQFF. The CDR3 DNA follows: TGTGCCAGCAGCCCGGGAGGGCCAAGGAATGAGCAGTTCTTC. Filled out from reference TRBV7-8 and TRBJ2-1, the complete variable domain reads GAGVSQSPRYKVAKRGQDVALRCDPISGHVSLFWYQQALGQGPEFLTYFQNEAQLDKSGLPSDRFFAERPEGSVSTLKIQRTQQEDSAVYLCASSPGGPRNEQFFGPGTRLTVL.

The sample holds many counts of this clonotype. The chain is built from TRBV11-2 and TRBJ1-3; no clear D. The CDR3 has 13 residues. Germline loops: CDR1 SGHAT, CDR2 FQNNGV. The V and J ends lost 2 bases and 6 bases respectively, with 8 bases between them. Here the CDR3 reads CASSLSSINTIYF. In DNA, the CDR3 is TGTGCCAGCAGCTTATCCAGCATAAACACCATATATTTT.

V gene TRBV3-1 combines with J gene TRBJ2-4; D unclear. CDR1 is LGHDT, CDR2 YNNKEL, per germline (reference sequence). This CDR3 is built from 15 residues. Trimming left V 0 bases short and J 2 bases short, with 8 bases between. The CDR3, as DNA: TGTGCCAGCAGCCAAGAGAGAGGAACCAAAAACATTCAGTACTTC. It translates to CASSQERGTKNIQYF.

This clonotype was seen more than once but under ten times. V usage is TRBV6-2 or TRBV6-3 and J usage is TRBJ2-5; D is undetermined. The V and J ends lost 7 bases and 2 bases respectively, with 17 bases between them. The CDR3 length is 15 residues. Per the germline V gene, CDR1 is MNHEY and CDR2 is SVGEGT. CDR3 amino acids: CASKKGLPPQETQYF. The CDR3 nucleotides are TGTGCCAGCAAAAAGGGTCTCCCACCGCAAGAGACCCAGTACTTC.

The table lists this clonotype with many counts. This chain links TRBV6-1 with TRBJ1-2, with D hard to call. V lost 2 bases, J lost 1 base, and 14 bases lay in between. CDR1 is MNHNS, CDR2 SASEGT, per germline. CDR3 length equals 16 residues. This chain's CDR3 is CASSESDLPLNYGYTF. The CDR3 DNA reads as TGTGCCAGCAGTGAATCTGACTTACCTCTTAACTATGGCTACACCTTC.

This clonotype was seen a handful of times. The genes are TRBV7-2 and TRBJ2-3; D may be TRBD2 (6 bases). Germline CDR1 reads SGHTA; CDR2 reads FQGNSA. V dropped 3 bases and J dropped 6 bases, with 16 bases sitting between them. The CDR3 sequence is 15 residues long. The CDR3 DNA reads TGTGCCAGCAGCTTGACTAGTGGATGGGTGGATACGCAGTATTTT. Translation: CASSLTSGWVDTQYF.

The table lists this clonotype with many counts. V usage is TRBV5-6 and J usage is TRBJ1-4, with 9 bases lining up with TRBD1. V dropped 4 bases and J dropped 8; count of bases not matched to a gene: 9. The CDR3 spans 15 residues. The germline V gene has CDR1 SGHDT and CDR2 YYEEEE. CDR3 sequence (DNA): TGTGCCAGCAGCCCAACAGGGGGCGCGGGGGAAAAACTGTTTTTT. Translated: CASSPTGGAGEKLFF. The full variable domain, with the rest looked up from reference TRBV5-6 and TRBJ1-4, is DAGVTQSPTHLIKTRGQQVTLRCSPKSGHDTVSWYQQALGQGPQFIFQYYEEEERQRGNFPDRFSGHQFPNYSSELNVNALLLGDSALYLCASSPTGGAGEKLFFGSGTQLSVL.

The chain couples TRBV12-3 or TRBV12-4 to TRBJ1-3, with D uncertain. CDR3 length: 13 residues. V was shortened by 5 bases and J by 0 bases, with 5 bases between the two germline ends. The CDR3 loop reads CASSPFSGNTIYF. The CDR3 DNA reads as TGTGCCAGCAGTCCGTTCTCTGGAAACACCATATATTTT.

The CDR3 region has the DNA TGTGCCAGCGGGCTAGCGGGGGAGGTCTACGAGCAGTACTTC. Translation: CASGLAGEVYEQYF. The genes are TRBV28 and TRBJ2-7, with TRBD2 matching 10 bases. CDR1 and CDR2 (germline): MDHEN, SYDVKM. The V gene end was trimmed by 8 bases and the J gene end by 3 bases; junction bases not matched to a gene: 7. This CDR3 has 14 residues.

This clonotype appeared many times. CDR3 sequence reads: CASSLGQGPVGYTF. The DNA for the CDR3 is TGCGCCAGCAGCTTGGGACAGGGGCCGGTCGGCTACACCTTC. This chain joins TRBV5-1 and TRBJ1-2; 8 bases line up with TRBD1. Germline V gives CDR1 SGHRS, CDR2 YFSETQ. The J segment lost 8 bases and the V segment lost 0 bases, leaving 6 bases of the junction unmatched. The CDR3 has 14 residues.

This chain uses TRBV4-1 with TRBJ2-1, with D possibly TRBD1 on 6 matching bases. This CDR3 is 17 amino acids long. CDR1 MGHRA and CDR2 YSYEKL come from the germline V gene. Between the trimmed V and J ends, which lost 0 bases and 8 bases, there was a span of 20 bases. The chain's CDR3 is CASSQDPTGTFVDEQFF. The CDR3 DNA follows: TGCGCCAGCAGCCAAGATCCTACCGGGACATTTGTAGATGAGCAGTTCTTC.

This clonotype was counted only a few times. This rearrangement joins TRBV6-1 to TRBJ2-7, with 10 bases lining up with TRBD1. The V gene end was trimmed by 5 bases and the J gene end by 4 bases; junction bases not matched to a gene: 8. The germline V gene has CDR1 MNHNS and CDR2 SASEGT. This CDR3 is 15 amino acids long. CDR3 coding DNA: TGTGCCAGCAGTCGACTGTGGACAGGGGGGTACGAGCAGTACTTC. Residues: CASSRLWTGGYEQYF.

Many counts were recorded for this clonotype. V is TRBV29-1 and J is TRBJ1-3; D unclear. This CDR3 has 15 residues. The germline CDR1 and CDR2 sequences are SQVTM and ANQGSEA. V lost 2 bases and J 0 bases, leaving 11 bases between the germline ends. This CDR3 reads CSVEIPGPSGNTIYF. CDR3 DNA sequence: TGCAGCGTTGAAATACCCGGCCCCTCTGGAAACACCATATATTTT.

The genes are TRBV7-9 and TRBJ1-6, with 9 bases matching TRBD1. This CDR3 is built from 16 residues. The V segment lost 3 bases and the J segment 8 bases; nucleotides outside the gene matches: 8. Germline loops: CDR1 SEHNR, CDR2 FQNEAQ (reference sequence). In nucleotides, the CDR3 is TGTGCCAGCAGCTTCTCCACCGGGACAGGGTATTCACCCCTCCACTTT. It codes for CASSFSTGTGYSPLHF.

Ten or more counts support this clonotype. The chain uses TRBV5-1 and TRBJ2-1; no firm D call. V was shortened by 2 bases and J by 5 bases, with 5 bases between the two germline ends. The germline V gene encodes CDR1 SGHRS and CDR2 YFSETQ. This CDR3 comprises 12 residues. The CDR3 coding sequence is TGCGCCAGCAGCTTAGGCCACAATGAGCAGTTCTTC. Its translation is CASSLGHNEQFF.

This clonotype was detected only a few times. The chain carries TRBV4-1 and TRBJ2-4; TRBD1 aligns across 8 bases. Germline CDR1 reads MGHRA; CDR2 reads YSYEKL. The V gene end was trimmed by 1 base and the J gene end by 3 bases; junction bases not matched to a gene: 2. The CDR3 has 15 residues. The DNA of the CDR3 is TGCGCCAGCAGCCAAGCCGGGACAGGCAAAAACATTCAGTACTTC. Its protein is CASSQAGTGKNIQYF.

The table lists this clonotype with many counts. The V call is TRBV12-3 or TRBV12-4, the J call TRBJ1-5; 10 bases align to TRBD1. Unmatched junction bases numbered 8, after V lost 6 bases and J lost 6 bases. The CDR3 is 15 amino acids. CDR3 sequence (DNA): TGTGCCAGCAGCCCGACAGGGGGCCTCGGTCAGCCCCAGCATTTT. This sequence encodes CASSPTGGLGQPQHF.

This clonotype came up a few times. V gene TRBV28 combines with J gene TRBJ1-2, with TRBD1 identical over 11 bases. V gave up 5 bases and J gave up 8 bases; unmatched junction bases: 7. The CDR3 loop spans 14 amino acids. Germline CDR1 is MDHEN and CDR2 is SYDVKM. For the CDR3, the DNA is TGTGCCAGCAGTCCCCCTGGGACAGGGGGAGGCTACACCTTC. Its protein product is CASSPPGTGGGYTF.

The chain uses TRBV20-1 and TRBJ2-3, with 9 nucleotides matching TRBD2. The junction had 8 bases not matched to a gene; V was cut back by 0 bases and J by 4 bases. Per germline, CDR1 DFQATT and CDR2 SNEGSKA (reference sequence). This CDR3 spans 16 amino acids. CDR3 bases: TGCAGTGCTAGAGATCGGCGGAAGCGGGGGGCAGATACGCAGTATTTT. This sequence encodes CSARDRRKRGADTQYF.

There are a few counts of this clonotype. V usage is TRBV20-1 and J usage is TRBJ2-1; D is unclear. This CDR3 region has 13 residues. CDR1 DFQATT and CDR2 SNEGSKA come from the germline V gene (reference sequence). The V end lost 0 bases, the J end lost 8 bases, and 11 bases lay between the germline ends. The CDR3 DNA reads as TGCAGTGCTAGAGAAGCTGCGGATCATGAGCAGTTCTTC. Translating it yields CSAREAADHEQFF.

Ten or more counts support this clonotype. The gene calls are TRBV4-1 and TRBJ2-5; D possibly corresponds to TRBD1 (6 bases). Trimming took off 6 bases at V and 5 bases at J, with 22 bases between the two ends. The CDR3 extends over 16 amino acids. Germline V gene sequence: CDR1 MGHRA, CDR2 YSYEKL. For the CDR3, the DNA is TGCGCCAGCAGTCCCAACCTACAGGGAATCAGGGAGACCCAGTACTTC. Protein sequence: CASSPNLQGIRETQYF.

A few counts support this clonotype. This chain uses TRBV6-2 or TRBV6-3 with TRBJ2-7, with 7 bases lining up with TRBD1. Germline lookup yields CDR1 MNHEY and CDR2 SVGEGT. This CDR3 is 12 amino acids long. V lost 8 bases to trimming and J lost 1 base; unmatched junction nucleotides: 2. DNA of the CDR3: TGTGCCAGCCAACAGGGGTCCTACGAGCAGTACTTC. It codes for CASQQGSYEQYF.

A few counts support this clonotype. The chain carries TRBV20-1 and TRBJ2-3; 10 nucleotides match TRBD2. The V segment lost 5 bases and the J segment 6 bases; nucleotides outside the gene matches: 17. The germline gives CDR1 DFQATT, CDR2 SNEGSKA (reference sequence). This CDR3 has 17 amino acids. CDR3 nucleotide sequence: TGCAGTGCTTCCCTAGCAGCGGGGGGGCTGTTGTCGGATACGCAGTATTTT. It encodes CSASLAAGGLLSDTQYF.

V and J are TRBV12-3 or TRBV12-4 and TRBJ2-7, with D unresolved. The CDR3 runs 12 residues. The V gene lost 10 bases and the J gene lost 0 bases, with 10 bases spanning the gap. The CDR3 nucleotides read TGTGCCACCTCCGGCAACTCCTACGAGCAGTACTTC. Protein product: CATSGNSYEQYF.

The V call is TRBV27, the J call TRBJ1-6, with D uncertain. Deletions cut 5 bases from V and 6 bases from J, with 5 bases between. Germline assignment: CDR1 MNHEY and CDR2 SMNVEV (reference sequence). The CDR3 has 12 amino acids. For the CDR3, the DNA is TGTGCCAGCAGTAACCCTAATTCACCCCTCCACTTT. Amino acid sequence: CASSNPNSPLHF.

The chain employs TRBV15 and TRBJ2-5; no firm D call. Germline CDR1 and CDR2: LNHNV and YYDKDF (reference sequence). Deletions cut 4 bases from V and 5 bases from J, with 17 bases between. The CDR3 is 15 amino acids. CDR3 sequence (DNA): TGTGCCACCAGCATCGATAAACCCCGGCGGGAGACCCAGTACTTC. Translation gives CATSIDKPRRETQYF.